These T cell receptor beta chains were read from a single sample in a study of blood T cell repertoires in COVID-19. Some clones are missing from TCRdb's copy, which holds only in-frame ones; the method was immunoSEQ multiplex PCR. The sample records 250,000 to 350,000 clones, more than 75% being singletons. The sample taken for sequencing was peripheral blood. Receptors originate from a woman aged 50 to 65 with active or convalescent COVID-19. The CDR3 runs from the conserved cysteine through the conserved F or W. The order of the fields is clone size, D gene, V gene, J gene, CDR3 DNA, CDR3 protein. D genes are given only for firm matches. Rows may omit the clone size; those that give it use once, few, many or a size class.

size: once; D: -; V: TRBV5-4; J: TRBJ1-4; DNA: TGTGCCAGCAGCTTCGGGGGTTGGGGAGAAAAACTGTTTTTT; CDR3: CASSFGGWGEKLFF
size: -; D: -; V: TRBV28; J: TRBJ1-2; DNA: TGTGCCAGCAGTTTTCCGGTAAACTATGGCTACACCTTC; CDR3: CASSFPVNYGYTF
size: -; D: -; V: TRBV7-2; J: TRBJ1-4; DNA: TGTGCCAGCAGCCAGGACAGTGCAACTAATGAAAAACTGTTTTTT; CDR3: CASSQDSATNEKLFF
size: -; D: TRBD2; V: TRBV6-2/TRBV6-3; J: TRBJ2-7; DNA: TGTGCCAGCAGTATTAGCGGGAGATTCGGCGAGCAGTACTTC; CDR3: CASSISGRFGEQYF
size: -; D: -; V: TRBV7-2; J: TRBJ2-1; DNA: TGTGCCAGCAGCTTATTACTTGAGTACAATGAGCAGTTCTTC; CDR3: CASSLLLEYNEQFF
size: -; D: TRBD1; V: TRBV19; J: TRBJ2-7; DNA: TGTGCCAGTGGACAGGGGAAGTCCTACGAGCAGTACTTC; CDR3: CASGQGKSYEQYF
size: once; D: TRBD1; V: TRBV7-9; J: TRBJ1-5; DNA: TGTGCCAGCAGTCGTGAAATAATTCCGGGACAGCTAAATCAGCCCCAGCATTTT; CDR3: CASSREIIPGQLNQPQHF
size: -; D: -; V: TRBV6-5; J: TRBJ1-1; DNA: TGTGCCACCCAGGGGTGGGTAGGCACTGAAGCTTTCTTT; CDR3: CATQGWVGTEAFF
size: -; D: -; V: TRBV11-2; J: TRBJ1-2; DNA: TGTGCCAGCAGCTTAGTTGGGACGGGCGGGGAAGGCTACACCTTC; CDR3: CASSLVGTGGEGYTF
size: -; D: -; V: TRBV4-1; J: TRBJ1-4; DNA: TGCGCCAGCAGCCACTATTCAGGGATTGAAAAACTGTTTTTT; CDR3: CASSHYSGIEKLFF
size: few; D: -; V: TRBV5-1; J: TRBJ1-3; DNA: TGCGCCAGCAGCCCCGGACACTCGAGCTCTGGAAACACCATATATTTT; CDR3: CASSPGHSSSGNTIYF
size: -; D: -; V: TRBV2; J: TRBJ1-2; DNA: TGTGCCAGCAGCGAAAGCGGGAACTATGGCTACACCTTC; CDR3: CASSESGNYGYTF
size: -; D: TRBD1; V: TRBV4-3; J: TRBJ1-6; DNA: TGCGCCAGCAGCCAAGCCCCCGGCCAAGGGGGGACAGTGAATTCACCCCTCCACTTT; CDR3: CASSQAPGQGGTVNSPLHF
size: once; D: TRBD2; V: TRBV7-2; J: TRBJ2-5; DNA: TGTGCCAGCAGCTTGCAACTAGCGGGGAGGGAGACCCAGTACTTC; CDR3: CASSLQLAGRETQYF
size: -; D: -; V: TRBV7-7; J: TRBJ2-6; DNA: TGTGCTAGCAGCTTAATGGGAGCTGGGGCCAACGTCCTGACTTTC; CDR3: CASSLMGAGANVLTF
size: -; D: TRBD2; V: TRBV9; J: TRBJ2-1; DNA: TGTGCCAGCAGCGTTTCCGGGACTAGCGTCTACAATGAGCAGTTCTTC; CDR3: CASSVSGTSVYNEQFF
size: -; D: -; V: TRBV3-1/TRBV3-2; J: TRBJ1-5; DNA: TGTGCCAGCAGCCAAGTAGGGGATCAGCCCCAGCATTTT; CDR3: CASSQVGDQPQHF
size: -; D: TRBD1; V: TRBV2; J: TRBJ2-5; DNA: TGTGCCAGCAGTGAGGCAGGGGGCTTAGAGACCCAGTACTTC; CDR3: CASSEAGGLETQYF
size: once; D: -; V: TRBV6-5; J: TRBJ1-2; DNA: TGTGCCAGCAGCTGCTATGGCTACACCTTC; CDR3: CASSCYGYTF
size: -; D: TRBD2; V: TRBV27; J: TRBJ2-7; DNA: TGTGCCAGCAGCCACCGGCGAGGAGCGGGAGGGGGGATCTACGAGCAGTACTTC; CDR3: CASSHRRGAGGGIYEQYF
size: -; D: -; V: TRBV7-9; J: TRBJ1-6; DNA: TGTGCCAGCAGCTTAGGGAGTTCACCCCTCCACTTT; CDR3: CASSLGSSPLHF
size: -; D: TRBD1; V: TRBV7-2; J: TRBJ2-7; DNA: TGTGCCAGCAGCTTAGTGGGACAGTTCTACGAGCAGTACTTC; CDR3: CASSLVGQFYEQYF
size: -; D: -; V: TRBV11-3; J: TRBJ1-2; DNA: TGTGCCAGCAGCTTGGGGCAGGGCTCCGTCACCTTC; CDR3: CASSLGQGSVTF
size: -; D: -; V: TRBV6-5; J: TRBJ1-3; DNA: TGTGCCAGCAGTCGGAGGAACTCTGGAAACACCATATATTTT; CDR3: CASSRRNSGNTIYF
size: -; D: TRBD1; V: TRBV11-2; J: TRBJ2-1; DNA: TGTGCCAGCAGCTTAGTTCAGGGGGCGAGGAATGAGCAGTTCTTC; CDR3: CASSLVQGARNEQFF
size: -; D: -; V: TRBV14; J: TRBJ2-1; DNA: TGTGCCAGCAGCCAAGGACTAGGAAGGGCTAATGAGCAGTTCTTC; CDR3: CASSQGLGRANEQFF
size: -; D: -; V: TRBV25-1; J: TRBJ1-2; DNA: TGTGCCAGCAGTGAGTTGTATCGGACAGAAGAGTCGGGCTACACCTTC; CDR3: CASSELYRTEESGYTF
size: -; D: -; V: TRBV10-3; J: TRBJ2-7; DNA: TGTGCCATTGGACAGGGGCGGACTAGCGGAGCCTACGAGCAGTACTTC; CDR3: CAIGQGRTSGAYEQYF
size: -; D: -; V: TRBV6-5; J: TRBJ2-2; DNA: TGTGCCAGCAGTTACTTTATACAGGGAACCGGGGAGCTGTTTTTT; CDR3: CASSYFIQGTGELFF
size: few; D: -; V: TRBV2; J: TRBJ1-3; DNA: TGTGCCAGCAGTGGAAGAGGCGAGTGGGGAAACACCATATATTTT; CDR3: CASSGRGEWGNTIYF
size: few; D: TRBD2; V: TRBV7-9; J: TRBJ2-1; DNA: TGTGCCAGCAGCCCAACTAGCGGGGATGCAATCAATGAGCAGTTCTTC; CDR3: CASSPTSGDAINEQFF
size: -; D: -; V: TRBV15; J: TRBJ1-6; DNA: TGTGCCACCAGCAGAGATGGGGGGAGGGGCACCTATAATTCACCCCTCCACTTT; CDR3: CATSRDGGRGTYNSPLHF
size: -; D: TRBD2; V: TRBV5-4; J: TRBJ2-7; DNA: TGTGCCAGCAGCTTGTGGGGGGGAGGCGAGCAGTACTTC; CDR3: CASSLWGGGEQYF
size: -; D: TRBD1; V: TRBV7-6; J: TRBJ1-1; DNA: TGTGCCAGCACCGTCAGACCCCTGGAGGGGGCTAACACTGAAGCTTTCTTT; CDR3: CASTVRPLEGANTEAFF
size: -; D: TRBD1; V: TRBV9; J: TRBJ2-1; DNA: TGTGCCAGCAGCGAAGCCGGGACAGCAGGATATGAGCAGTTCTTC; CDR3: CASSEAGTAGYEQFF
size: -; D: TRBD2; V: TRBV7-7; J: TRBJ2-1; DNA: TGTGCTAGCAGCCCCCCCGGGGGGGCTTTCAATGAGCAGTTCTTC; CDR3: CASSPPGGAFNEQFF
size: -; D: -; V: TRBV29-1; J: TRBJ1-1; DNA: TGCAGCGTTGGTGAGACAGCGGGGGCTTTCTTT; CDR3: CSVGETAGAFF
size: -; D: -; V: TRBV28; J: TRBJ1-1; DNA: TGTGCCAGCAGTCCCCTCCCGACAGGTGAAGCTTTCTTT; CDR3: CASSPLPTGEAFF
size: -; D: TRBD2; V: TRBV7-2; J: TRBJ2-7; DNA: TGTGCCAGCAGCTTCGGGACTAGCGGCGCCTACGAGCAGTACTTC; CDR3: CASSFGTSGAYEQYF
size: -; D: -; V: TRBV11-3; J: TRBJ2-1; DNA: TGTGCCAGCAGCCGGGGTGGGACTTCAGGGAATGAGCAGTTCTTC; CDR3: CASSRGGTSGNEQFF
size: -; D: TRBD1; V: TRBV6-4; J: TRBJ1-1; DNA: TGTGCCAGCAGTGACTCACCAGGGGGCACTGAAGCTTTCTTT; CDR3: CASSDSPGGTEAFF
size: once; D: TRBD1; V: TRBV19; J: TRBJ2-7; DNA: TGTGCCAGTAGTATAGCGGCGACAGGGGGGTACGAGCAGTACTTC; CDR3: CASSIAATGGYEQYF
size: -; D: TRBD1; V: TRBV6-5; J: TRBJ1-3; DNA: TGTGCCAGCAGTCGAGTCAGGGGGTCTGGAAACACCATATATTTT; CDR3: CASSRVRGSGNTIYF
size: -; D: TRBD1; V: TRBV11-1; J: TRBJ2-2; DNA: TGTGCCAGCAGCTTCGGACAGGCGACCGGGGAGCTGTTTTTT; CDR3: CASSFGQATGELFF
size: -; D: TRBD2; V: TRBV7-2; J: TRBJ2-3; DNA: TGTGCTAGCAGCTTAGGCCCCCCGCGGGGGTACACAGATACGCAGTATTTT; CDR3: CASSLGPPRGYTDTQYF
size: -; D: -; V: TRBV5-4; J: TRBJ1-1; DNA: TGTGCCAGCAGCTTTAGGGGGGGGAACACTGAAGCTTTCTTT; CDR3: CASSFRGGNTEAFF
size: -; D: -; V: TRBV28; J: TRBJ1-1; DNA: TGTGCCAGCCACCTACAGGCTGAAGCTTTCTTT; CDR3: CASHLQAEAFF
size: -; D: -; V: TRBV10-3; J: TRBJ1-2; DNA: TGTGCCATCAGTGAGTCCGGCAGGGAGGGAGGCTACACCTTC; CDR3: CAISESGREGGYTF
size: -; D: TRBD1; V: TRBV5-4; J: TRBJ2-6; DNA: TGTGCCAGCAGCTTTCCGCTATTGATGACAGGGGGCATTGGGGCCAACGTCCTGACTTTC; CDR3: CASSFPLLMTGGIGANVLTF
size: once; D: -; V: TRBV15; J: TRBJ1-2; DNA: TGTGCCACCAGCAGAGGTTTGAGGCAGAGCGAGTATGGCTACACCTTC; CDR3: CATSRGLRQSEYGYTF
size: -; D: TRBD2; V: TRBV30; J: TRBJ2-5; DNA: TGTGCCTGGTCCCGTGGACTAGCGGGGATTAGGGAGACCCAGTACTTC; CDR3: CAWSRGLAGIRETQYF
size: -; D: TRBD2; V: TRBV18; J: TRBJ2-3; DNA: TGTGCCAGCTCACCACCGGCCGCGGGGGGGCCGGGTACGCAGTATTTT; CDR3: CASSPPAAGGPGTQYF
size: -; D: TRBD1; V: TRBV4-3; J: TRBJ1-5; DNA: TGCGCCAGCAGCCAAGGGACAGGGGGCAATCAGCCCCAGCATTTT; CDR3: CASSQGTGGNQPQHF
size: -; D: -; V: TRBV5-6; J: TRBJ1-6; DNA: TGTGCCAGCAGCTTGCCCGACACTGGCTCCTATAATTCACCCCTCCACTTT; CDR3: CASSLPDTGSYNSPLHF
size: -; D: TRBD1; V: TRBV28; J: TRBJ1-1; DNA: TGTGCCAGCAGGTTACAGACAGGGCGGACTGAAGCTTTCTTT; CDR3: CASRLQTGRTEAFF